A single sample gave rise to the 22 T cell receptor beta chains below, sequenced in a study of blood T cells in healthy people across ages. A J-beta primer mix and a sample-barcoded 5' primer were used in a second PCR of about 7 to 12 cycles. In TCRdb, the 5' RACE reads were re-called with MiXCR into one record per CDR3 protein. The profile shows hundreds of thousands of distinct CDR3 sequences, about 30% of them singletons. Sequencing input: blood. The origin of the receptors is a woman of 80 years or more in good health.

In regard to this clonotype: Since a much larger clone is just one base distant, this may be a read error. The chain carries TRBV7-2 and TRBJ2-1; 9 nucleotides agree with TRBD2. With the DNA end fitting TRBJ2-7 better, the J assignment may be wrong. Germline V lookup: CDR1 SGHTA, CDR2 FQGNSA. The CDR3 is 16 amino acids. CDR3 loop: CASSLASSGVRNEQYF. The CDR3 DNA reads as TGTGCCAGCAGCTTAGCGTCTAGCGGGGTCCGAAATGAGCAGTACTTC.

This clonotype was found a few times. CDR3 sequence reads: CASSEPTDHQPQHF. CDR3 bases: TGTGCCAGCAGTGAACCTACGGACCATCAGCCCCAGCATTTT. The chain has TRBV2 and TRBJ1-5; D gene uncertain. The V and J ends lost 2 bases and 5 bases respectively, with 10 bases between them. This CDR3 has 14 residues. Germline CDR1 SNHLY, CDR2 FYNNEI.

This clonotype was detected many times. This rearrangement joins TRBV7-9 to TRBJ1-1; D is unresolved. The CDR3 runs 16 residues. The germline CDR1 and CDR2 sequences are SEHNR and FQNEAQ (reference sequence). The ends were cut back, 1 base at V and 2 bases at J, with 14 bases in the middle. The CDR3 bases are TGTGCCAGCAGCTTAGACTCAGGCCCGGGAAACACTGAAGCTTTCTTT. Protein sequence: CASSLDSGPGNTEAFF.

With regard to this clonotype: This may arise from a read error, as a much more abundant clone is one base away. The chain carries TRBV9 and TRBJ2-4, with D perhaps TRBD2 (6 bases). The J call may not be correct, given that the DNA end is closer to TRBJ2-7. The germline V gene encodes CDR1 SGDLS and CDR2 YYNGEE. CDR3 length equals 14 residues. CDR3 sequence reads: CASSVVGDCSEQYF. The CDR3 DNA is TGTGCCAGCAGCGTAGTTGGGGACTGTAGCGAGCAGTACTTC.

V is TRBV3-1 and J is TRBJ1-5; D perhaps matches TRBD1 (6 bases). This CDR3 contains 13 residues. Germline values: CDR1 LGHDT, CDR2 YNNKEL (reference sequence). The V and J ends lost 2 bases and 11 bases respectively, with 13 bases between them. This CDR3 is CASSQQRDTTQHF. CDR3 coding DNA: TGTGCCAGCAGCCAACAGCGGGACACCACCCAGCATTTT.

About this clonotype itself: Since the CDR3 does not end with the conserved phenylalanine or tryptophan, this likely comes from a read error. The V gene is TRBV12-3 or TRBV12-4, the J gene TRBJ2-3; D ambiguous. Trimming removed 6 bases from V and 0 bases from J, with 13 bases in between. The CDR3 sequence is 15 residues long. This CDR3 is CASRRTGVSTDTQYS. In nucleotides, the CDR3 is TGTGCCAGCAGGAGGACGGGCGTGAGCACAGATACGCAGTATTCT.

In regard to this clonotype: A much larger clone sits a single nucleotide away, making a read error possible. The chain employs TRBV30 and TRBJ2-1, with D tentatively TRBD1 or TRBD2 (7 bases each). Looked up from germline, CDR1 is GTSNPN and CDR2 is SVGIG (reference sequence). The length of the CDR3 is 14 residues. The V and J ends lost 8 bases and 2 bases respectively, with 16 bases between them. The CDR3 is CAREEGATYNEQFF. DNA of the CDR3: TGTGCCCGGGAGGAGGGGGCCACCTACAATGAGCAGTTCTTC.

This clonotype was detected a few times. V gene TRBV20-1 combines with J gene TRBJ2-5; 9 bases are a match to TRBD2. The germline gives CDR1 DFQATT, CDR2 SNEGSKA (reference sequence). This CDR3 has 12 amino acids. In DNA, the CDR3 is TGCAGGGCGGGAGGGCCGGGAGAGACCCAGTACTTC. This translates into CRAGGPGETQYF.

This clonotype has a count of ten or more. The chain is built from TRBV5-1 and TRBJ2-3; tentative D call: TRBD1 (7 bases). Germline CDR1 SGHRS, CDR2 YFSETQ. This CDR3 is built from 14 residues. V was shortened by 4 bases and J by 6 bases, with 15 bases between the two germline ends. This chain's CDR3 is CASSADRTIDTQYF. The CDR3 nucleotides are TGCGCCAGCAGCGCGGACAGGACTATTGATACGCAGTATTTT. Using reference TRBV5-1 and TRBJ2-3 for the parts outside the CDR3, the full variable domain is KAGVTQTPRYLIKTRGQQVTLSCSPISGHRSVSWYQQTPGQGLQFLFEYFSETQRNKGNFPGRFSGRQFSNSRSEMNVSTLELGDSALYLCASSADRTIDTQYFGPGTRLTVL.

Note on this clonotype: A much larger clone differs from this one at a single base, so this may be a read error. The V gene is TRBV20-1, the J gene TRBJ2-3; perhaps D is TRBD1 or TRBD2 (5 bases each). CDR1 is DFQATT and CDR2 is SNEGSKA in the germline V gene (reference sequence). Trimming removed 6 bases from V and 4 bases from J, with 11 bases in between. The CDR3 has 12 residues. CDR3 sequence: CSARGAADTQYF. The CDR3 bases are TGCAGTGCGAGGGGCGCAGCAGATACGCAGTATTTT.

This clonotype was found a few times. Since a much larger clone is just one base distant, this may be a read error. This chain joins TRBV29-1 and TRBJ2-1; D tentatively reads TRBD1 or TRBD2 (5 bases each). The better agreement between TRBJ2-7 and the DNA end casts doubt on the J call. There are 12 residues in the CDR3. Germline-derived CDR1 and CDR2 are SQVTM and ANQGSEA. CDR3 sequence reads: CSVRDGYNEQYF. CDR3 nucleotide sequence: TGCAGCGTTCGGGACGGATACAATGAGCAGTACTTC.

This clonotype was observed at least ten times. It may be a read error: a sequence one base away is much more abundant. The chain has TRBV20-1 and TRBJ1-2; D remains ambiguous. The CDR3 runs to 15 residues. Germline V gene lookup returns CDR1 DFQATT and CDR2 SNEGSKA (reference sequence). V lost 6 bases, J lost 4 bases, and 21 bases lay in between. The CDR3 DNA reads TGCAGTGCCCTCCCGATTGGGGTGGGAAGCTATGGCTACACCTTC. Its translation is CSALPIGVGSYGYTF.

This clonotype was counted many times. The gene calls are TRBV20-1 and TRBJ2-3; 10 nucleotides match TRBD2. V lost 5 bases and J lost 5; bases outside the gene matches: 7. The CDR3 has 14 residues. Looked up from germline, CDR1 is DFQATT and CDR2 is SNEGSKA (reference sequence). DNA of the CDR3: TGCAGTGCTGGGGGAGCGGGGGGGCTAGATACGCAGTATTTT. Amino acids: CSAGGAGGLDTQYF.

The sample holds one count of this clonotype. The chain links TRBV6-2 or TRBV6-3 to TRBJ1-1; D gene uncertain. CDR3 length: 15 residues. The ends were cut back, 4 bases at V and 0 bases at J, with 12 bases in the middle. Germline values: CDR1 MNHEY, CDR2 SVGEGT. DNA of the CDR3: TGTGCCAGCAGTTCCGTGGTGGTTTTGAACACTGAAGCTTTCTTT. Its translation: CASSSVVVLNTEAFF.

The table lists this clonotype with many counts. The chain recombines TRBV5-1 with TRBJ2-7; 13 positions agree with TRBD2. V gave up 4 bases and J gave up 1 base; unmatched junction bases: 14. Germline V gene sequence: CDR1 SGHRS, CDR2 YFSETQ. The length of the CDR3 is 19 residues. The CDR3 here is CASSSYRTSGGRGSYEQYF. The CDR3 bases are TGCGCCAGCAGCAGCTACCGGACTAGCGGGGGCCGTGGGTCCTACGAGCAGTACTTC.

CDR3 region: CASSLLRDYEQYF. For the CDR3, the DNA is TGTGCCAGCAGCTTATTGCGGGATTACGAGCAGTACTTC. V gene TRBV7-2 combines with J gene TRBJ2-5, with a weak D call TRBD2 (6 bases). Near its end, the DNA agrees better with TRBJ2-7, so the J call may be wrong. The germline V gene encodes CDR1 SGHTA and CDR2 FQGNSA. This CDR3 is 13 amino acids long.

The genes are TRBV20-1 and TRBJ2-6; 10 bases agree with TRBD1. The CDR3 is 16 amino acids. CDR1 and CDR2 (germline): DFQATT, SNEGSKA (reference sequence). CDR3 residues: CSHWDRGPSGANVLTF. The CDR3 nucleotides read TGCAGCCATTGGGACAGGGGACCGTCGGGGGCCAACGTCCTGACTTTC.

V is TRBV11-3 and J is TRBJ2-1; the D call may be TRBD1 or TRBD2 (5 bases each). V was clipped by 5 bases and J by 0 bases, with 14 bases between them. CDR3 length equals 16 residues. CDR1 and CDR2 (germline): SGHNT, YENEEA. CDR3 nucleotide sequence: TGTGCCAGCAGCGAAGGGGAGCAGGTCTCCTACAATGAGCAGTTCTTC. The encoded protein is CASSEGEQVSYNEQFF.

This clonotype was seen ten or more times. The rearrangement links TRBV6-5 to TRBJ2-4, with TRBD2 matching over 8 bases. The V and J ends lost 0 bases and 2 bases, in that order; junction bases with no gene match: 3. Germline CDR1 and CDR2: MNHEY and SVGAGI. The CDR3 contains 16 residues. CDR3 coding DNA: TGTGCCAGCAGTTACTCGCGGGAGGCCTCCAAAAACATTCAGTACTTC. It translates to CASSYSREASKNIQYF.

A remark on this clonotype: A much larger clone differs from this one at a single base, so this may be a read error. The chain joins TRBV25-1 to TRBJ2-7; 8 bases are shared with TRBD1. This CDR3 is built from 13 residues. V was pared by 8 bases and J by 6 bases, with 9 bases of the junction left unmatched. CDR1 is MGHDK, CDR2 SYGVNS, per germline. The CDR3 DNA is TGTGCCAGCGGCCGCGGACAGGGTAGCGAGCAGTACTTC. This sequence encodes CASGRGQGSEQYF.

The V call is TRBV5-1, the J call TRBJ1-4; 9 nucleotides match TRBD1. Germline assignment: CDR1 SGHRS and CDR2 YFSETQ. Trimming at V came to 4 bases and at J to 2 bases, leaving 9 bases not matched to a gene. The CDR3 consists of 17 residues. The CDR3 reads CASSPGQGSSTNEKLFF. DNA for the CDR3: TGCGCCAGCAGCCCGGGACAGGGATCTTCTACTAATGAAAAACTGTTTTTT.

Worth noting for this clonotype: This clone may be a read error of a much larger clone one base away. CDR3 loop: CASNSPGLGLNEQFF. The CDR3 DNA follows: TGTGCCAGCAACTCTCCGGGACTTGGGTTAAATGAGCAGTTCTTC. This chain uses TRBV7-8 with TRBJ2-1; tentative D call: TRBD2 (6 bases). CDR3 length: 15 amino acids. CDR1 is SGHVS and CDR2 is FQNEAQ in the germline V gene. V was pared by 7 bases and J by 7 bases, with 20 bases between.